The T cell receptor (beta chain) described here comes from a study of T cells in Graves' hyperthyroidism and ophthalmopathy. Per the germline V gene, CDR1 is MNHNS and CDR2 is SASEGT. The CDR3 runs to 15 residues. Trimming removed 6 bases at V and 0 bases at J, with 15 bases between. Study-level results: The majority of expanded thyroid clonotypes above 0.001 also appeared in blood.

Amplification yielded TCR beta CDR3 regions, with RNA transcripts as the source. HTBI primers were used for first-round RT-PCR of the TCR CDR3. TCRdb re-analysed the multiplex PCR reads in MiXCR, keeping a single row per CDR3 protein. Of 460,000 or so distinct CDR3 sequences listed, about an eighth are singletons. At least ten counts were recorded for this clonotype. The antigen remains undetermined. This chain uses TRBV6-1 with TRBJ2-7; D possibly matches TRBD1 or TRBD2 (5 bases each). Sequences were obtained from blood. The sequence was collected from a woman between 18 and 29 years old with Graves' hyperthyroidism. In nucleotides, the CDR3 is TGTGCCAGCAGAAGGGACGGTAAACTCTCCTACGAGCAGTACGTC. It is translated as CASRRDGKLSYEQYV.